This T cell receptor beta chain came from a study of blood T cell repertoires in COVID-19. CDR1 MNHEY and CDR2 SVGEGT come from the germline V gene. The V end lost 2 bases, the J end lost 5 bases, and 6 bases lay between the germline ends. The CDR3 length is 13 residues. On this clone itself: Distinct nucleotide sequences in the sample also encode this CDR3.

Assay: immunoSEQ multiplex PCR; the TCRdb copy retains only in-frame clones and omits some. The sample has more than 250,000 clones, approximately 86% seen once. This clonotype was sampled from a human donor in a cohort sampled during active COVID-19. V is TRBV6-2 or TRBV6-3 and J is TRBJ2-2; tentatively, D is TRBD2 (6 bases). The sequencing input was peripheral blood. DNA for the CDR3: TGTGCCAGCAGTTACCGGGGGACCGGGGAGCTGTTTTTT. Translation gives CASSYRGTGELFF.